The TCR beta chain under discussion was sequenced for a study of blood T cell repertoires in COVID-19 (dated by TCRdb to about 2020). Regarding the complete study: Samples covering the acute and convalescent phases of COVID-19 were provided by collaborators in the United States, Italy and Spain. The prospective study material was composed of cDNA or gDNA derived from T cells, B-cell-depleted T cells, or PBMCs. The dataset comprised deeply sampled blood TCRbeta repertoires from subjects exposed to, actively infected with, or recovered from COVID-19. A freely available public database, intended as a resource for researchers studying the immune response to SARS-CoV-2, is where the repertoires were released. Samples were obtained from the ongoing ImmuneRACE study (first 160 participants) and from 1,254 subjects provided by 6 global collaborators. Sample metadata almost always included a de-identified subject ID, COVID-19 status, age in years and sex. Where available, HLA class I and class II types were obtained from metadata supplied by the sample provider rather than from assay-based typing.

The full study reports these points: Clinical and demographic metadata were provided uncurated, with the amount varying by source and participant.

Each collaborating institution followed its own protocols to collect whole blood in K2EDTA tubes. For TCRbeta analysis, collaborators shipped samples in one of three forms: frozen whole blood, isolated PBMCs, or DNA extracted from either of those sample types. TCRbeta CDR3 regions were amplified from genomic DNA using the immunoSEQ Assay, a bias-controlled multiplex PCR. Per the authors' processing: The number of nucleated cells in each sample was estimated by amplification of reference gene primers within the assay. Sequence reads were collapsed and filtered to measure the absolute abundance of every unique TCRbeta CDR3 rearrangement. Productive Simpson clonality was computed per sample as the square root of Simpson's diversity index over productive rearrangements. Imported from immuneACCESS, the table was reduced by TCRdb to in-frame sequences with V and J called. These copies leave out some clones; in studies compared against another copy, an unresolved V gene accounts for under half, and the cause of the remainder is not known. V, J and clone size are those of that table, while D and trimming were read from the DNA. The sample profile shows around 50,000 clones; over 80% of them were found once. Of the sample, less than 25% falls within the top ten clones.

About this clone itself: Its antigen specificity is not known. No per-base quality is available; no much larger clone lies one base away.

Trimming removed 5 bases from V and 7 bases from J, leaving 12 bases between the germline ends. The CDR3 contains 12 residues, cysteine and phenylalanine counted. CDR3 DNA is the only sequence kept; it has 36 bases, read in frame from the first base. The TCR originated in an older woman with acute or convalescent COVID-19. The sequence is built from TRBV6-7 and TRBJ2-7; perhaps TRBD2 is the D gene, with 5 bases matching. TRBV6-7 belongs to the ORF category, with a function that is uncertain. Sequences were obtained from peripheral blood. Here the CDR3 is given as CASSGLLREQYF. DNA sequence: TGTGCCAGCAGTGGACTGCTGCGGGAGCAGTACTTC.